The rows below give T cell receptor beta chains drawn from one sample of a study of T cell responses to AZD1222 COVID-19 vaccine. Generated by immunoSEQ multiplex PCR, the TCRdb table keeps only in-frame clones and is missing some. This sample yields around 200,000 clones, of which 93% are seen a single time; about 4.2% belongs to the top ten. The starting material was peripheral blood, obtained on day 0 of AZD1222 vaccination. These receptors were collected from an adult in good health. Each CDR3 is given with its conserved first and last residue. D genes are given only for firm matches. Expanded clones are given a class, and other clones once, few, many or no size at all.

clone_size: once; d_call: TRBD2; v_call: TRBV5-6; j_call: TRBJ2-3; cdr3_nt: TGTGCCTGCCGACGATACCCGACTAGCGGGAGATCGGATACGCAGTATTTT; cdr3_aa: CACRRYPTSGRSDTQYF
clone_size: -; d_call: -; v_call: TRBV5-8; j_call: TRBJ2-4; cdr3_nt: TGTGCCAGCAGCTTTCTAGTAAACATTCAGTACTTC; cdr3_aa: CASSFLVNIQYF
clone_size: -; d_call: -; v_call: TRBV4-2; j_call: TRBJ2-1; cdr3_nt: TGTGCCAGCAGATCCGACGCGGCGGGCAATGAGCAGTTCTTC; cdr3_aa: CASRSDAAGNEQFF
clone_size: once; d_call: -; v_call: TRBV5-1; j_call: TRBJ1-3; cdr3_nt: TGCGCCAGCAGCTCGGCCTCCGGGGGCTCTGGAAACACCATATATTTT; cdr3_aa: CASSSASGGSGNTIYF
clone_size: -; d_call: -; v_call: TRBV12-3/TRBV12-4; j_call: TRBJ1-2; cdr3_nt: TGTGCCAGCAGGCCTGTCCTTAGGCACGGCTACACCTTC; cdr3_aa: CASRPVLRHGYTF
clone_size: -; d_call: -; v_call: TRBV19; j_call: TRBJ2-1; cdr3_nt: TGTGCCAGTAGTATAGGGGCAGGGGATGAGCAGTTCTTC; cdr3_aa: CASSIGAGDEQFF
clone_size: -; d_call: TRBD1; v_call: TRBV18; j_call: TRBJ2-7; cdr3_nt: TGTGCCAGCTCAGGGACAGATTACGAGCAGTACTTC; cdr3_aa: CASSGTDYEQYF
clone_size: -; d_call: TRBD2; v_call: TRBV5-5; j_call: TRBJ2-7; cdr3_nt: TGTGCCAGCAACACCGGGGGGTCCTACGAGCAGTACTTC; cdr3_aa: CASNTGGSYEQYF
clone_size: -; d_call: TRBD1; v_call: TRBV29-1; j_call: TRBJ1-1; cdr3_nt: TGCAGCGTTGAGGGACAGATCAACACTGAAGCTTTCTTT; cdr3_aa: CSVEGQINTEAFF
clone_size: -; d_call: -; v_call: TRBV20-1; j_call: TRBJ1-1; cdr3_nt: TGCAGTGCTAAAAGAGGGACCGAAGCTTTCTTT; cdr3_aa: CSAKRGTEAFF
clone_size: -; d_call: -; v_call: TRBV7-9; j_call: TRBJ2-5; cdr3_nt: TGTGCCAGCAGCAATTCGGGGGTTTCGGAGACCCAGTACTTC; cdr3_aa: CASSNSGVSETQYF
clone_size: -; d_call: TRBD2; v_call: TRBV6-5; j_call: TRBJ2-1; cdr3_nt: TGTGCCAGCAGGCGTAGCGGGAGTACCGGCAATGAGCAGTTCTTC; cdr3_aa: CASRRSGSTGNEQFF
clone_size: once; d_call: TRBD1; v_call: TRBV27; j_call: TRBJ2-5; cdr3_nt: TGTGCCAGCGGGACAGGAATGTACCAAGAGACCCAGTACTTC; cdr3_aa: CASGTGMYQETQYF
clone_size: -; d_call: -; v_call: TRBV18; j_call: TRBJ2-7; cdr3_nt: TGTGCCAGCTCACTACTAGGAGACTACGAGCAGTACTTC; cdr3_aa: CASSLLGDYEQYF